This T cell receptor beta chain comes out of a study of vaccination and CD4 T cells after COVID-19. Looking at the study overall: For control cultures, the treatment was a CEFX pool, an HIV-1 Nef pool, or no peptide.

Germline values: CDR1 SGHAT, CDR2 FQNNGV. Trimming took 1 base from V and 0 from J, leaving 12 bases between them. The CDR3 sequence is 16 residues long. This clonotype is classed as large (0.1 to 1%). The antigen is not known. Regarding treatment: roughly nine-day PBMC culture with coronavirus spike peptide pools or control peptides (ViraFEST assay). Expanded clonotypes were found by TCR sequencing after peptide-pool stimulation (ViraFEST). The medium had half its volume replaced with fresh IL-2 medium on days 3 and 7. Cultured CD4+ T-cell DNA underwent Oncomine TCR Beta short-read sequencing. Once CD4+ T cells had been cultured, genomic DNA was extracted from them. TCRdb recomputed calls from the PCR reads with MiXCR, one row per CDR3 protein. The table lists under 20,000 distinct CDR3 sequences, approximately 52% of them singletons.

The V gene is TRBV11-2, the J gene TRBJ1-1, with unresolved D. The sequencing sample was made of CD4+ T cells from blood, cultured in vitro. This TCR was sampled from a human donor who had recovered from COVID-19. CDR3 protein: CASSLVIGALNTEAFF. The CDR3 coding sequence is TGTGCCAGCAGCTTAGTCATTGGAGCCCTGAACACTGAAGCTTTCTTT.